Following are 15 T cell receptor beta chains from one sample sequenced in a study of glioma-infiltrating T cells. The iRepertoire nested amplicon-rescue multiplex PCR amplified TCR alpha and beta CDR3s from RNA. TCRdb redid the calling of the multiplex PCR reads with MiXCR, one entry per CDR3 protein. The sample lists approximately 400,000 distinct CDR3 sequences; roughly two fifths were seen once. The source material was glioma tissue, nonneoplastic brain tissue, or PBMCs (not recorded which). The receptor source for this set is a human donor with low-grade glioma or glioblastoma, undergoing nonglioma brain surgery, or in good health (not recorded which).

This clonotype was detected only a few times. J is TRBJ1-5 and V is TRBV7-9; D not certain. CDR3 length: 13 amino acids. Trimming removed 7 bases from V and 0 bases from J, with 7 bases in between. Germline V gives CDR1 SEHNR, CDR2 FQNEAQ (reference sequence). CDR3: CASTPSSNQPQHF. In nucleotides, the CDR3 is TGTGCCAGCACCCCATCTAGCAATCAGCCCCAGCATTTT.

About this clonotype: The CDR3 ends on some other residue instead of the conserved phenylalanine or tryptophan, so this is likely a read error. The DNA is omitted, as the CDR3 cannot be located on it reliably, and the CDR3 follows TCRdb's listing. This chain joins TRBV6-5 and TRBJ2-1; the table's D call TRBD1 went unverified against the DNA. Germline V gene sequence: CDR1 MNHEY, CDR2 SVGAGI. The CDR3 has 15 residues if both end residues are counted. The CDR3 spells CASSPVRGVSNEQLS.

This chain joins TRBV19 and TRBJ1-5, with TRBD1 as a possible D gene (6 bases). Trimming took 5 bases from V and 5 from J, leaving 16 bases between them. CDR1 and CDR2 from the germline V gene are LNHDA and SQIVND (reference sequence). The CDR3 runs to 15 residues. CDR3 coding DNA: TGTGCCAGTAGTCCCGGCAGGGGCAAGGATCAGCCCCAGCATTTT. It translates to CASSPGRGKDQPQHF.

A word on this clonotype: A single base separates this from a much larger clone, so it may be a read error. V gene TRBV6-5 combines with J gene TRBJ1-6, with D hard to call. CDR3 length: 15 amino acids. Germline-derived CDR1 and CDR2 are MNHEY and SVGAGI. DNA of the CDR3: TGTGCCAGCAGTTACTCGAATCGCCGTAATTCACCCCTCCAATTT. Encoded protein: CASSYSNRRNSPLQF.

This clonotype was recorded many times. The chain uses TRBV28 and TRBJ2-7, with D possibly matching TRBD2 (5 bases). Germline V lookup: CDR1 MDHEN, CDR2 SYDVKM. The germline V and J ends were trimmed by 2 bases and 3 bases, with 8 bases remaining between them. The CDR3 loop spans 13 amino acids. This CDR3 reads CASSLPGYYEQYF. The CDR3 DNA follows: TGTGCCAGCAGTTTACCGGGGTACTACGAGCAGTACTTC.

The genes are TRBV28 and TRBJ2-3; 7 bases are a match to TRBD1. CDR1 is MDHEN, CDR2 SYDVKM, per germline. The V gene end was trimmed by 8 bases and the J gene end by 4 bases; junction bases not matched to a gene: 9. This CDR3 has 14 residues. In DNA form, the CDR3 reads TGTGCCAGCCCTTGGGGGCAGGGGGCAGATACGCAGTATTTT. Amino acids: CASPWGQGADTQYF.

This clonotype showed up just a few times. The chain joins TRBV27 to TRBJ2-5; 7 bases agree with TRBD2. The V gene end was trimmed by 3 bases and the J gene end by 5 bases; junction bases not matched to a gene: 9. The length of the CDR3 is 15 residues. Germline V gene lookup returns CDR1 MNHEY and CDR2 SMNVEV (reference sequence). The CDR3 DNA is TGTGCCAGCAGTTTTATATCTAGCGGTGGGGAGACCCAGTACTTC. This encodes CASSFISSGGETQYF.

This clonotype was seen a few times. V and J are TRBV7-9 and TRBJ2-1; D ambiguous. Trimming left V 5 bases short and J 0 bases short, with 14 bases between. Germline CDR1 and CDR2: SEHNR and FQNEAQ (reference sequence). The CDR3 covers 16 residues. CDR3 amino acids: CASSLGFLSSYNEQFF. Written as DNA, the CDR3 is TGTGCCAGCAGCCTTGGCTTCCTCAGCTCCTACAATGAGCAGTTCTTC.

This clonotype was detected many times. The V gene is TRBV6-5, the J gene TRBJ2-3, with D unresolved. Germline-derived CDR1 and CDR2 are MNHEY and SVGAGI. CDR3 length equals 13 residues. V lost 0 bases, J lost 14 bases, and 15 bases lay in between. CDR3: CASSYSTASDTYF. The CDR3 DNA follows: TGTGCCAGCAGTTACTCGACGGCCTCAGATACGTATTTT.

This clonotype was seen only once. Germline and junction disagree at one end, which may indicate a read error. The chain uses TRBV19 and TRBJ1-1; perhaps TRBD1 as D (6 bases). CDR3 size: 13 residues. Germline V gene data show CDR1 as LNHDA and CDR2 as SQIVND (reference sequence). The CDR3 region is CASNREGDTEALF. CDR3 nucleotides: TGTGCCAGTAATCGTGAGGGGGACACTGAAGCTTTATTT.

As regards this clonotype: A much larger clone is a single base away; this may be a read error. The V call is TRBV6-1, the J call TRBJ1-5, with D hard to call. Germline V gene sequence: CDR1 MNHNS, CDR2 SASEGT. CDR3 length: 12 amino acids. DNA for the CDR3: TGTGCCAGCAGCAGAGGTCATCAGCTCCAGCATTTT. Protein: CASSRGHQLQHF.

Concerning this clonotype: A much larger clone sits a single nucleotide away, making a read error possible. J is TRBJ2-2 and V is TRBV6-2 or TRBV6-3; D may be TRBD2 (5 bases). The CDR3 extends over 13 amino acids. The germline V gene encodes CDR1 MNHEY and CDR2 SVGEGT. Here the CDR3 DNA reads TGTGCCAGCAGTTACTCGCCCACCGGGAAGCTGTTTTTT. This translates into CASSYSPTGKLFF.

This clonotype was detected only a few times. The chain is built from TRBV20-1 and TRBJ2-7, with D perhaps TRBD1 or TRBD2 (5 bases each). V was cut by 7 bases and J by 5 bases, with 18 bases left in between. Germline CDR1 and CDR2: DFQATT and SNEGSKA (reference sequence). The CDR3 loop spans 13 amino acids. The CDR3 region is CSVPGTHPDEQYF. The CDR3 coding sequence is TGCAGTGTTCCGGGGACCCATCCTGACGAGCAGTACTTC.

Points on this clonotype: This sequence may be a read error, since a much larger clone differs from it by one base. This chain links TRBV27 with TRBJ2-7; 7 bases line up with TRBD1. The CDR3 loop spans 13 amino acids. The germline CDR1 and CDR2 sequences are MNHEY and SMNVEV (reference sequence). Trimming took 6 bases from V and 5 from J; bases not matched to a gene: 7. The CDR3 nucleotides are TGTGCCAGCAGGACTAACGGGACAGACGAGCAGTACTTC. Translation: CASRTNGTDEQYF.

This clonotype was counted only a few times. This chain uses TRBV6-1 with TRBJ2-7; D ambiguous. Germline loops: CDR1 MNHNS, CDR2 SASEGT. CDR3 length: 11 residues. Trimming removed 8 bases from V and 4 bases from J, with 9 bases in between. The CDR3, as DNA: TGTGCCAGCGTTTGGTGGTACGAGCAGTACTTC. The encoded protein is CASVWWYEQYF.